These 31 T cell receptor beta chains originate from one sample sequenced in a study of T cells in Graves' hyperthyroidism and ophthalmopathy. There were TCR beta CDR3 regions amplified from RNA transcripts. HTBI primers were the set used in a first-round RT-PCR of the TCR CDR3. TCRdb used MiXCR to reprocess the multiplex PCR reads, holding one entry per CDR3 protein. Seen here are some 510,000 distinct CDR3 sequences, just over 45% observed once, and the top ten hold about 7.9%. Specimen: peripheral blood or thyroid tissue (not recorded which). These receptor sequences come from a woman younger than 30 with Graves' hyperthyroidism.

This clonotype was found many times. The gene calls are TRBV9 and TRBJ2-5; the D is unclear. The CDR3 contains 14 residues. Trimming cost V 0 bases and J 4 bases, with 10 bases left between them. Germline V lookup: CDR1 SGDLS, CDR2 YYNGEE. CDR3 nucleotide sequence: TGTGCCAGCAGCGTAGTCGGGCGAGGAGAGACCCAGTACTTC. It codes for CASSVVGRGETQYF.

DNA for the CDR3: TGTGCCAGCAGCTCCGTGGGGACAGGGAGAGATCAGCCCCAGCATTTT. Encoded protein: CASSSVGTGRDQPQHF. The chain combines TRBV7-9 with TRBJ1-5, with TRBD1 matching 9 bases. Germline loops: CDR1 SEHNR, CDR2 FQNEAQ (reference sequence). There are 16 residues in the CDR3. The V segment lost 4 bases and the J segment 5 bases; nucleotides outside the gene matches: 9.

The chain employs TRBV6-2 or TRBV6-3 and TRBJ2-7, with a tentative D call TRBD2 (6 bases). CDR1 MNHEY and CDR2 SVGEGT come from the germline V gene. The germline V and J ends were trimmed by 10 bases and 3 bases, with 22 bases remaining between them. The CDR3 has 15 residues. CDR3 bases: TGTGCCACCGAGGAACTAGCTGGTGGGCACTACGAGCAGTACTTC. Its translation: CATEELAGGHYEQYF.

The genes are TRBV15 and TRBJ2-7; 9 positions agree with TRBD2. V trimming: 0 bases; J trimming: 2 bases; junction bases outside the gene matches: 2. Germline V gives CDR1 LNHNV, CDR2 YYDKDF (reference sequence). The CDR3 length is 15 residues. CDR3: CATSREGTSPYEQYF. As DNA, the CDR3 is TGTGCCACCAGCAGAGAGGGGACTAGCCCCTACGAGCAGTACTTC. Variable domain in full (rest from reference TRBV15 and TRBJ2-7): DAMVIQNPRYQVTQFGKPVTLSCSQTLNHNVMYWYQQKSSQAPKLLFHYYDKDFNNEADTPDNFQSRRPNTSFCFLDIRSPGLGDTAMYLCATSREGTSPYEQYFGPGTRLTVT.

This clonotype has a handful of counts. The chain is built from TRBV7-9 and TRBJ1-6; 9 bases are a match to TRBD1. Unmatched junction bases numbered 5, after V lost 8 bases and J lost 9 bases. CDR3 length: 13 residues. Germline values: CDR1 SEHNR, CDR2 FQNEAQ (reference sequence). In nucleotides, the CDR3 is TGTGCCAGCTCACCGGGACAGGGTTCACCCCTCCACTTT. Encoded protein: CASSPGQGSPLHF.

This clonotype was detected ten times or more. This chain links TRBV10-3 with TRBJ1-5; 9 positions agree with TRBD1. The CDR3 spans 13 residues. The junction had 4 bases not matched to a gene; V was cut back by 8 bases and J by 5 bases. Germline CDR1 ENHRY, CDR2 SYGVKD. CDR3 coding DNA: TGTGCCATCGGGGACAGGGTAGATCAGCCCCAGCATTTT. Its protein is CAIGDRVDQPQHF.

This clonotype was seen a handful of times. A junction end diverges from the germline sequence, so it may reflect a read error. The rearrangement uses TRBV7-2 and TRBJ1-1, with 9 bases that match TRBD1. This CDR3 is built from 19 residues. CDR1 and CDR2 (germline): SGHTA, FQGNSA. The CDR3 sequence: CASSHPLGRDRVGNTEAFF. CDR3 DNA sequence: TGCGCCAGCAGCCACCCCCTGGGTCGGGACAGGGTGGGGAACACTGAAGCTTTCTTT.

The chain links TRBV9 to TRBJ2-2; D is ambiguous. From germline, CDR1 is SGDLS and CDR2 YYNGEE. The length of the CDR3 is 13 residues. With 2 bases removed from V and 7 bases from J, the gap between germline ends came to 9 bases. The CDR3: CASSVGIIGELFF. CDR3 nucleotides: TGTGCCAGCAGCGTTGGGATCATCGGGGAGCTGTTTTTT.

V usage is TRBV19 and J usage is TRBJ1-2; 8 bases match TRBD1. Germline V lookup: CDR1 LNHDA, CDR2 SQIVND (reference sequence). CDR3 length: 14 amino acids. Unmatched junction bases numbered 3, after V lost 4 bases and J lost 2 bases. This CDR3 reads CASSRRQGNYGYTF. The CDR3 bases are TGTGCCAGTAGTAGGAGACAGGGGAACTATGGCTACACCTTC.

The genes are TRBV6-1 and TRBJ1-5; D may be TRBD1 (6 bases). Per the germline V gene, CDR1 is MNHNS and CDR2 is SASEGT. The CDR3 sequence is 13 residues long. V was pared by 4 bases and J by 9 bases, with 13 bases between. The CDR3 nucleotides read TGTGCCAGCAGTGCCGGGGACAAGGGGCCCCAGCATTTT. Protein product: CASSAGDKGPQHF.

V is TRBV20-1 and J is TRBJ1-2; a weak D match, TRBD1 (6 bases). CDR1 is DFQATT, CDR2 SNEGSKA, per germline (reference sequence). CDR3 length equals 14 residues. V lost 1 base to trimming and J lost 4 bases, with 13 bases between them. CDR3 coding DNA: TGCAGTGCTAGAGTATCACAGGGAAGCTATGGCTACACCTTC. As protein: CSARVSQGSYGYTF.

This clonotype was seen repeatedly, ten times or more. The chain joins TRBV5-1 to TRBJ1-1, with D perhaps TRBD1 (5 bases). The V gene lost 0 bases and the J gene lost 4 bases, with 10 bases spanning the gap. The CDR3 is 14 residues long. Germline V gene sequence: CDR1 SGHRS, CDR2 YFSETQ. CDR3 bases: TGCGCCAGCAGCTTGGCTATCGGGGCCACTGAAGCTTTCTTT. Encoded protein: CASSLAIGATEAFF.

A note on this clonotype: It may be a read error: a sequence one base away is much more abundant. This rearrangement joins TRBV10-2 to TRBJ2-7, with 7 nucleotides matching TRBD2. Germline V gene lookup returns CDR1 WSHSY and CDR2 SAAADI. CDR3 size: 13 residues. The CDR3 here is CASSEAGAYEQHF. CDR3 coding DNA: TGCGCCAGCAGTGAGGCGGGAGCCTACGAGCAGCACTTC.

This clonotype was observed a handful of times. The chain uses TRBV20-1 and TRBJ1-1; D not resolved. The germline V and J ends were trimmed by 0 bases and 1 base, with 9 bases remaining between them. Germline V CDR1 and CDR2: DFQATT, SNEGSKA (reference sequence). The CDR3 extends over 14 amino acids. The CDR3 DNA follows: TGCAGTGCTAGAGATTCGGGGTCGAACACTGAAGCTTTCTTT. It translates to CSARDSGSNTEAFF.

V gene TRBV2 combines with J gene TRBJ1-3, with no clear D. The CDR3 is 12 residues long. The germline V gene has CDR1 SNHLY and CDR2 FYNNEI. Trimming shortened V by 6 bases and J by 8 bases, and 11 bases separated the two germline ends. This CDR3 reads CASRGFGYTIYF. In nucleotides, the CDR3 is TGTGCCAGCAGAGGGTTCGGCTACACCATATATTTT.

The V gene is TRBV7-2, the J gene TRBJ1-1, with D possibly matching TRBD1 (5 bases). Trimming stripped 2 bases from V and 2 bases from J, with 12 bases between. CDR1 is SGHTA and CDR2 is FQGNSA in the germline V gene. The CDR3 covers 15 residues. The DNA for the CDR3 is TGTGCCAGCAGCTTAAGGACAAGCCTAAACACTGAAGCTTTCTTT. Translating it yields CASSLRTSLNTEAFF.

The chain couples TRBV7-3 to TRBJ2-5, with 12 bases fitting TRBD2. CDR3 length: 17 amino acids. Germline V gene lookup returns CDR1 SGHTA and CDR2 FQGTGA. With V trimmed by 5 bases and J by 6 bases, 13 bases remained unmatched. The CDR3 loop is CASSPNRLAGDVKTQYF. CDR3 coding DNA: TGTGCCAGCAGCCCCAACCGACTAGCGGGAGATGTAAAGACCCAGTACTTC.

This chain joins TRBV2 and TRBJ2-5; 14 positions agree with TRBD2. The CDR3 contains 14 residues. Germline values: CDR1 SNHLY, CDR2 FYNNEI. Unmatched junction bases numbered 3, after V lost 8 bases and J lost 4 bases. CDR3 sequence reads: CASEGTSGRETQYF. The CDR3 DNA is TGTGCCAGCGAAGGGACTAGCGGGAGAGAGACCCAGTACTTC.

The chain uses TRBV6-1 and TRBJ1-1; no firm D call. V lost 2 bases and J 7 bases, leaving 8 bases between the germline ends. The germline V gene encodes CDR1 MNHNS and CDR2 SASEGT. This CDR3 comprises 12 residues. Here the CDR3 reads CASSESWNEAFF. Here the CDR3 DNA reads TGTGCCAGCAGTGAAAGTTGGAATGAAGCTTTCTTT.

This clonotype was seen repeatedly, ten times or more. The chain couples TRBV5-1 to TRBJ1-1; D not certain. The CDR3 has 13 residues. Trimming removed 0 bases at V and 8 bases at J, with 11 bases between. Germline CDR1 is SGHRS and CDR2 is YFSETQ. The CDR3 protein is CASSLASGGEAFF. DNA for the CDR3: TGCGCCAGCAGCTTGGCGAGTGGAGGCGAAGCTTTCTTT. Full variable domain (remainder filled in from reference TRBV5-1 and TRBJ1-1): KAGVTQTPRYLIKTRGQQVTLSCSPISGHRSVSWYQQTPGQGLQFLFEYFSETQRNKGNFPGRFSGRQFSNSRSEMNVSTLELGDSALYLCASSLASGGEAFFGQGTRLTVV.

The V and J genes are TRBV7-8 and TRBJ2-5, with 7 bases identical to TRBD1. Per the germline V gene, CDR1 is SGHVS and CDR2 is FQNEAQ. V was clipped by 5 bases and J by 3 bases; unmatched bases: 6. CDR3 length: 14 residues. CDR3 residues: CASSLDRAEETQYF. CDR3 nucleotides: TGTGCCAGCAGCCTCGACAGGGCGGAAGAGACCCAGTACTTC.

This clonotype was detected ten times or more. CDR3 nucleotides: TGTGCCAGCAGCTTAGAGCTAGCGGGGTACTACGAGCAGTACTTC. Its translation: CASSLELAGYYEQYF. The chain joins TRBV7-6 to TRBJ2-7; TRBD2 aligns across 9 bases. With 1 base clipped from V and 3 bases from J, the junction kept 4 bases outside the gene matches. The V gene's germline CDR1 is SGHVS and CDR2 FNYEAQ. This CDR3 is 15 amino acids long.

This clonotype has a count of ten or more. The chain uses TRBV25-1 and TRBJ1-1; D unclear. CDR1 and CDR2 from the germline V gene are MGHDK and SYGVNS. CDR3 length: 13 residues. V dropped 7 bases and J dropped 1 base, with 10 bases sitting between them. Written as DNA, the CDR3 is TGTGCCAGCATCGAGGGAGGGAACACTGAAGCTTTCTTT. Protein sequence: CASIEGGNTEAFF.

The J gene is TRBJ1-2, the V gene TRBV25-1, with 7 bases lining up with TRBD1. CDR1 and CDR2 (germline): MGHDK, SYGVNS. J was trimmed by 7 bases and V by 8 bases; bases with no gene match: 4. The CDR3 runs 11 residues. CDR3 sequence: CASSTGTGYTF. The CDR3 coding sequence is TGTGCCAGCTCGACAGGGACTGGCTACACCTTC.

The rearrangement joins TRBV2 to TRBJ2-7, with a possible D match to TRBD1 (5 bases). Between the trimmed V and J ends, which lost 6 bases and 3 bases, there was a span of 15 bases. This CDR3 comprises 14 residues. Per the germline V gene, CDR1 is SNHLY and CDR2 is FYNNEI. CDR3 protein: CASSVRGYHYEQYF. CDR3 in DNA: TGTGCCAGCAGCGTTAGGGGCTACCACTACGAGCAGTACTTC.

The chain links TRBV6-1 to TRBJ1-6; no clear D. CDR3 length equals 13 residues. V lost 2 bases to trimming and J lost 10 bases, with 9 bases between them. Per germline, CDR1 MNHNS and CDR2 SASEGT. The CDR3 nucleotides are TGTGCCAGCAGTGAAAGGTTGCACTCACCCCTCCACTTT. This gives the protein CASSERLHSPLHF.

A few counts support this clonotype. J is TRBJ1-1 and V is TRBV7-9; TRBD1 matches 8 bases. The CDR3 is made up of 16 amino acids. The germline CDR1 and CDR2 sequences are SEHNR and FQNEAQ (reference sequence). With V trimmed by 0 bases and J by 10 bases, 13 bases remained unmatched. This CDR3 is CASSLAGTGGTVGAFF. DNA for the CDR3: TGTGCCAGCAGCTTAGCGGGAACAGGGGGTACGGTTGGAGCTTTCTTT. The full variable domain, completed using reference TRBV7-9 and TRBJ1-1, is DTGVSQNPRHKITKRGQNVTFRCDPISEHNRLYWYRQTLGQGPEFLTYFQNEAQLEKSRLLSDRFSAERPKGSFSTLEIQRTEQGDSAMYLCASSLAGTGGTVGAFFGQGTRLTVV.

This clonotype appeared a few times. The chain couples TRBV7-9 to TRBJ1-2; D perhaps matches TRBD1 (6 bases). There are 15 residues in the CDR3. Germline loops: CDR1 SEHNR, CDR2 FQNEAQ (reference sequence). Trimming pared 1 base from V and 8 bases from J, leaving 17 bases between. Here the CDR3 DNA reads TGTGCCAGCAGCTTAGTATCTGACAGGAAGGCAGGCTACACCTTC. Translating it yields CASSLVSDRKAGYTF.

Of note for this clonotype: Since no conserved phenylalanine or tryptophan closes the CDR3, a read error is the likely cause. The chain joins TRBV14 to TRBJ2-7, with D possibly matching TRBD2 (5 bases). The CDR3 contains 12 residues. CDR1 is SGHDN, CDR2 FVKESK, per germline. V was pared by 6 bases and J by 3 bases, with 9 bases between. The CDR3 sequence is CASSNSVYEQYL. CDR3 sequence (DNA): TGTGCCAGCAGTAATAGCGTCTACGAGCAGTACCTC.

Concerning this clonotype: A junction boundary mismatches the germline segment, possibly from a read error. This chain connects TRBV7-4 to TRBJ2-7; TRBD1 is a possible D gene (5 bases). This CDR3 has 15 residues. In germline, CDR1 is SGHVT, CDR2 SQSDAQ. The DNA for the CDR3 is TGCGCCAGCAGCCAAGGGGCAGGGCGTACCTACGAGCAGTACTTC. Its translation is CASSQGAGRTYEQYF.

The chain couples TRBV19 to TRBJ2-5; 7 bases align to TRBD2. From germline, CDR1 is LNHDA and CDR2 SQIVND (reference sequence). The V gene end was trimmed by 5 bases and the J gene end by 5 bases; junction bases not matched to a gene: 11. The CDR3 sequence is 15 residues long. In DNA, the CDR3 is TGTGCCAGTAGTGGGGCTAGCGGAGATAGGGAGACCCAGTACTTC. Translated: CASSGASGDRETQYF.